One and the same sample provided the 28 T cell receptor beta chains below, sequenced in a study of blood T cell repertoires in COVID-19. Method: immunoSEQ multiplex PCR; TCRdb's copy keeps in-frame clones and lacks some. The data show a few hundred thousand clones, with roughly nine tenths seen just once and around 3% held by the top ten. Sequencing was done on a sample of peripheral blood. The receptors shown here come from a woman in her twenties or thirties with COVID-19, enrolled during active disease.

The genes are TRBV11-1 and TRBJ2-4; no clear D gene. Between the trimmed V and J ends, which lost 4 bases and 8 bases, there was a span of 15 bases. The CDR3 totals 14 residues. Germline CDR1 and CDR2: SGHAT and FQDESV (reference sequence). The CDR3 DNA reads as TGTGCCAGCAGCTCCCCTCTCTCGGTGGACATTCAGTACTTC. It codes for CASSSPLSVDIQYF.

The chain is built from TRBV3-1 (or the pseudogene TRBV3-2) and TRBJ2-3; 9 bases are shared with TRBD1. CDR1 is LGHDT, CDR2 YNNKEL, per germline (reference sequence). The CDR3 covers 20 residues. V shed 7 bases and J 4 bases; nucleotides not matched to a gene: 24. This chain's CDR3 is CASTKPISCPQRQGADTQYF. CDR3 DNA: TGTGCCAGCACCAAACCTATATCCTGCCCACAAAGACAGGGGGCAGATACGCAGTATTTT.

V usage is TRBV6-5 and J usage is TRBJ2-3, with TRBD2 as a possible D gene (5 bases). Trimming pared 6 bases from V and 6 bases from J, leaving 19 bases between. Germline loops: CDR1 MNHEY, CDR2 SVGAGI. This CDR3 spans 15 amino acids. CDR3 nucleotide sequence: TGTGCCAGCAGCCTACAACACGGGAATTGGGATACGCAGTATTTT. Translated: CASSLQHGNWDTQYF.

Here the CDR3 DNA reads TGTGCCAGCAGCAGTCCGGAGGGAGATGGAAAACTGTTTTTT. Residues: CASSSPEGDGKLFF. The chain combines TRBV9 with TRBJ1-4; D unresolved. Germline values: CDR1 SGDLS, CDR2 YYNGEE. The V end was cut by 4 bases, the J end by 10 bases, with 17 bases between. The CDR3 sequence is 14 residues long.

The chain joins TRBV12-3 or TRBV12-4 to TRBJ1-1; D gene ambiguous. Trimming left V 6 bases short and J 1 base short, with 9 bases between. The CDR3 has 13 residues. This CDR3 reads CASRYTANTEAFF. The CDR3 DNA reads TGTGCCAGCAGATATACAGCGAACACTGAAGCTTTCTTT.

The CDR3: CASSLALRLTGELFF. For the CDR3, the DNA is TGTGCCAGCAGCTTAGCCCTCAGACTAACCGGGGAGCTGTTTTTT. The chain combines TRBV7-8 with TRBJ2-2; possible D gene TRBD2, 5 bases. Germline assignment: CDR1 SGHVS and CDR2 FQNEAQ. The V end was cut by 0 bases, the J end by 5 bases, with 10 bases between. CDR3 length: 15 amino acids.

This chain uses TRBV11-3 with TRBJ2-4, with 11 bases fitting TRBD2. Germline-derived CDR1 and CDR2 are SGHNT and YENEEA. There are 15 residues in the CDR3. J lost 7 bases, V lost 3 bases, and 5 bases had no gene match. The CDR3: CASSFSGRARNIQYF. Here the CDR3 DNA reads TGTGCCAGCAGCTTTAGCGGGAGGGCGAGGAACATTCAGTACTTC.

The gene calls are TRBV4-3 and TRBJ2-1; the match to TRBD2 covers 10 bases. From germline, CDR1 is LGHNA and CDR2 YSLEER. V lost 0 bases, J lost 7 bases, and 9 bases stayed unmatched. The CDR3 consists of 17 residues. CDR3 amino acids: CASSQEAQASGRNEQFF. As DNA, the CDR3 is TGCGCCAGCAGCCAAGAGGCCCAAGCTAGCGGGAGAAATGAGCAGTTCTTC.

DNA for the CDR3: TGTGCCAGCAGTAGGACAATTAGAGAAAAACTGTTTTTT. Translated, it gives CASSRTIREKLFF. The V gene is TRBV6-5, the J gene TRBJ1-4; D may be TRBD1 (5 bases). Trimming left V 5 bases short and J 8 bases short, with 12 bases between. Per germline, CDR1 MNHEY and CDR2 SVGAGI. The CDR3 extends over 13 amino acids.

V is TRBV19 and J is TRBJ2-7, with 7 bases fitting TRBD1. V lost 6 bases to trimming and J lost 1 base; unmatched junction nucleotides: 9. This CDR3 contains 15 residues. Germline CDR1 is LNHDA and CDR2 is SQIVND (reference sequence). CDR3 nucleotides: TGTGCCAGTAGATTGATGCCGGGACAGTCCTACGAGCAGTACGTC. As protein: CASRLMPGQSYEQYV.

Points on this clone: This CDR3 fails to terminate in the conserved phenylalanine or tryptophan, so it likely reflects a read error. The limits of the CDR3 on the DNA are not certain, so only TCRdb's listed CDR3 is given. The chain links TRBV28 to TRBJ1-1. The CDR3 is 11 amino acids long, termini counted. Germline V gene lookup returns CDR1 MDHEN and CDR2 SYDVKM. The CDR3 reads CASSSTAGRLV.

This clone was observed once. In DNA form, the CDR3 reads TGTGCCAGCAGCTTAGGGCCGCTAGCGACCTCCTACAATGAGCAGTTCTTC. As protein: CASSLGPLATSYNEQFF. The gene calls are TRBV11-3 and TRBJ2-1; a possible D gene is TRBD2 (6 bases). Trimming took 1 base from V and 0 from J, leaving 13 bases between them. CDR3 length: 17 amino acids. CDR1 is SGHNT, CDR2 YENEEA, per germline.

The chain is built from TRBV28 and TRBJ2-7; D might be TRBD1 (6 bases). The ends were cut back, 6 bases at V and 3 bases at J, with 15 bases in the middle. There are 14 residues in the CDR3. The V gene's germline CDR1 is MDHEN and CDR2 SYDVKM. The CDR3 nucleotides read TGTGCCAGCAGCCGAACTGGGGGACACTACGAGCAGTACTTC. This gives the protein CASSRTGGHYEQYF.

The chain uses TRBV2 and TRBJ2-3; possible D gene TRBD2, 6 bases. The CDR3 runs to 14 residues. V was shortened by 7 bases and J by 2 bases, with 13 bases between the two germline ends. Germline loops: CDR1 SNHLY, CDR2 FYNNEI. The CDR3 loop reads CASKVGGLTDTQYF. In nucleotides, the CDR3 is TGTGCCAGCAAGGTGGGAGGACTCACAGATACGCAGTATTTT. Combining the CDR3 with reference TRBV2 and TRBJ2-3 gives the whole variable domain EPEVTQTPSHQVTQMGQEVILRCVPISNHLYFYWYRQILGQKVEFLVSFYNNEISEKSEIFDDQFSVERPDGSNFTLKIRSTKLEDSAMYFCASKVGGLTDTQYFGPGTRLTVL.

This CDR3 is CASSFSRGASYEQYF. DNA for the CDR3: TGTGCCAGCAGTTTTTCCCGGGGGGCTTCCTACGAGCAGTACTTC. The J gene is TRBJ2-7, the V gene TRBV6-6; TRBD2 is a possible D gene (7 bases). V was pared by 4 bases and J by 1 base, with 14 bases between. This CDR3 is built from 15 residues. CDR1 and CDR2 (germline): MNHNY, SVGAGI (reference sequence).

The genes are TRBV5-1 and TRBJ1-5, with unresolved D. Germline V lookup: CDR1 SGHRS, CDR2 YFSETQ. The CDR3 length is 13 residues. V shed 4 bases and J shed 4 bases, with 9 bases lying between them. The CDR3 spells CASSETGNQPQHF. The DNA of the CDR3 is TGCGCCAGCAGCGAGACGGGTAATCAGCCCCAGCATTTT.

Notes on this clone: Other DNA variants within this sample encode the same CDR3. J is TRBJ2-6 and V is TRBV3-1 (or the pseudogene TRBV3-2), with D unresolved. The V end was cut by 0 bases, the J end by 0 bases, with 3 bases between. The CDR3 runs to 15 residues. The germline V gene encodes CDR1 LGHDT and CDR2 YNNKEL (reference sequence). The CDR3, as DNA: TGTGCCAGCAGCCAAGACCACTCTGGGGCCAACGTCCTGACTTTC. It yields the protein CASSQDHSGANVLTF.

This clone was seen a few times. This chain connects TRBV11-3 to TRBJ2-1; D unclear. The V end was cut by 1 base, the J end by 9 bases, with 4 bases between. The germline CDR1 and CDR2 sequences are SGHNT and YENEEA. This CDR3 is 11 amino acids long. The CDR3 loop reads CASSLAVEQFF. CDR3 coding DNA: TGTGCCAGCAGCTTAGCGGTTGAGCAGTTCTTC.

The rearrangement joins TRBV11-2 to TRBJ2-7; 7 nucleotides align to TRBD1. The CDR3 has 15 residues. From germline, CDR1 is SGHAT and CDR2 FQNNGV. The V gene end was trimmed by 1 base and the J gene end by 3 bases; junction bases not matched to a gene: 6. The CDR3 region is CASSLGQGLNYEQYF. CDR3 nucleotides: TGTGCCAGCAGCTTAGGACAGGGTCTAAACTACGAGCAGTACTTC.

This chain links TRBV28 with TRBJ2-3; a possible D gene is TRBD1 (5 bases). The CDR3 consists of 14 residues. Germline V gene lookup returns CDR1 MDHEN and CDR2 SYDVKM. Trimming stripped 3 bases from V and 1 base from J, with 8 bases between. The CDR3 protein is CASSFDSRTDTQYF. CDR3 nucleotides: TGTGCCAGCAGTTTTGACAGTCGCACAGATACGCAGTATTTT.

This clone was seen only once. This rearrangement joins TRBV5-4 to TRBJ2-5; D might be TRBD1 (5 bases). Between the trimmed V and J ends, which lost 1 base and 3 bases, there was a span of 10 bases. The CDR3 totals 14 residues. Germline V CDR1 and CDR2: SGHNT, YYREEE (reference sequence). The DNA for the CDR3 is TGTGCCAGCAGCTTGAGACAGCAAAAAGAGACCCAGTACTTC. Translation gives CASSLRQQKETQYF.

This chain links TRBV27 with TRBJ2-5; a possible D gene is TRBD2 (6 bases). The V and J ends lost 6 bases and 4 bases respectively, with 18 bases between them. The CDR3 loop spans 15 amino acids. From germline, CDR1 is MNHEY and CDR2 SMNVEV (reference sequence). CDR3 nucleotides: TGTGCCAGCAGCGCCACAGGCACTAGCAGAGAGACCCAGTACTTC. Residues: CASSATGTSRETQYF.

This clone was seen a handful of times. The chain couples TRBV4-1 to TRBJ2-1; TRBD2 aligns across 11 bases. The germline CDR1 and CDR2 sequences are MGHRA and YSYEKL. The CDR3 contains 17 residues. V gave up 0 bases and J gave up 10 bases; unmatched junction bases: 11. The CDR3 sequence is CASSQEWSLAGGGEQFF. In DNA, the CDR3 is TGCGCCAGCAGCCAAGAGTGGTCGCTAGCGGGAGGAGGGGAGCAGTTCTTC.

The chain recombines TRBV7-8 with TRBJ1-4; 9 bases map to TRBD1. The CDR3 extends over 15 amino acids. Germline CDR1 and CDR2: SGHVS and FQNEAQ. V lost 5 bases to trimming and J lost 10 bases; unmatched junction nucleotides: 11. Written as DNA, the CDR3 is TGTGCCAGCAGCACACCCGGGACAGGGTTCGTAAAACTGTTTTTT. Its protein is CASSTPGTGFVKLFF. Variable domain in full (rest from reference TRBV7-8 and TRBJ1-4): GAGVSQSPRYKVAKRGQDVALRCDPISGHVSLFWYQQALGQGPEFLTYFQNEAQLDKSGLPSDRFFAERPEGSVSTLKIQRTQQEDSAVYLCASSTPGTGFVKLFFGSGTQLSVL.

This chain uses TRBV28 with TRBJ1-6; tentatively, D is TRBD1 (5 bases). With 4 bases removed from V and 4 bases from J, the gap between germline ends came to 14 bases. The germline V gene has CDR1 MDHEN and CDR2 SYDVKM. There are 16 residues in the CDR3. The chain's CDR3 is CASSSPFRVYNSPLHF. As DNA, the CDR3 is TGTGCCAGCAGTTCCCCATTCAGGGTATATAATTCACCCCTCCACTTT.

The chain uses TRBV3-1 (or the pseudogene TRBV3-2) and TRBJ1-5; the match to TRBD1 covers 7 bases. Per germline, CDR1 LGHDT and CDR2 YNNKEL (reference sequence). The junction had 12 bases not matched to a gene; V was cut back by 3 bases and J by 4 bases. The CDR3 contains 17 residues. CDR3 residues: CASSHFSRDSCNQPQHF. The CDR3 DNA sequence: TGTGCCAGCAGCCATTTCTCCCGGGACAGCTGTAATCAGCCCCAGCATTTT.

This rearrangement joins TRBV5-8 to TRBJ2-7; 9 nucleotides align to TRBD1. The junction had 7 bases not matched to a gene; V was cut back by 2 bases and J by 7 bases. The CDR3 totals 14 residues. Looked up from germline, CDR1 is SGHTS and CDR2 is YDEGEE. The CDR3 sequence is CASSFTGGRGEQYV. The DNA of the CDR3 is TGTGCCAGCAGCTTTACAGGGGGCCGGGGGGAGCAGTACGTC.

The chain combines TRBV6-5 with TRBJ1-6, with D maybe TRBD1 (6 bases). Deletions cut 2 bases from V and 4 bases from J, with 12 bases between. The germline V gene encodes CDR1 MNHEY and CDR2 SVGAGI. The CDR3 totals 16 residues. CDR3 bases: TGTGCCAGCAGTTACGGGGGGGCACGGTATAATTCACCCCTCCACTTT. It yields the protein CASSYGGARYNSPLHF.